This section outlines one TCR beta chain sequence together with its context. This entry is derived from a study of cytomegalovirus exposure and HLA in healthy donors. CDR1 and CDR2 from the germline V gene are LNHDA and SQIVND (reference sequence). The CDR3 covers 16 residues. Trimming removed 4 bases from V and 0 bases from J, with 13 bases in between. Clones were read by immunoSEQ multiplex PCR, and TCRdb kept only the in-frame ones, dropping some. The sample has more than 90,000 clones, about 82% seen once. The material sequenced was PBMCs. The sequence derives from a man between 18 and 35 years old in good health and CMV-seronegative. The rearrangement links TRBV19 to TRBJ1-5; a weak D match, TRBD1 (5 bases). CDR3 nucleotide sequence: TGTGCCAGTAGTAACGTGGGGGGGAATAGCAATCAGCCCCAGCATTTT. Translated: CASSNVGGNSNQPQHF.